Presented here are 17 T cell receptor beta chains from one specimen sequenced in a study of blood T cell repertoires in COVID-19. Assay used: immunoSEQ multiplex PCR; TCRdb lists only in-frame clones, some missing. Among roughly 140,000 clones listed, over 80% were seen once. Sequencing was done on a sample of PBMCs or T cells enriched from blood (not recorded which). These receptor sequences come from a woman in her 40s who had recovered from COVID-19.

This rearrangement joins TRBV28 to TRBJ2-1; 12 bases line up with TRBD2. Germline CDR1 MDHEN, CDR2 SYDVKM. The CDR3 loop spans 14 amino acids. Trimming took 8 bases from V and 7 from J; bases not matched to a gene: 6. CDR3 coding DNA: TGTGCCAGCCTAGCCGGGACTAGCGGGAATGAGCAGTTCTTC. Translation gives CASLAGTSGNEQFF.

CDR3 bases: TGCGCCAGCAGCATAGGACAGGGTAACTATGGCTACACCTTC. This gives the protein CASSIGQGNYGYTF. The chain couples TRBV5-1 to TRBJ1-2; 8 bases are shared with TRBD1. CDR1 is SGHRS and CDR2 is YFSETQ in the germline V gene. The V segment lost 4 bases and the J segment 1 base; nucleotides outside the gene matches: 3. The CDR3 is 14 amino acids. Full variable domain (outside the CDR3, taken from reference TRBV5-1 and TRBJ1-2): KAGVTQTPRYLIKTRGQQVTLSCSPISGHRSVSWYQQTPGQGLQFLFEYFSETQRNKGNFPGRFSGRQFSNSRSEMNVSTLELGDSALYLCASSIGQGNYGYTFGSGTRLTVV.

The chain has TRBV7-9 and TRBJ2-2; 8 bases fit TRBD1. The CDR3 runs 14 residues. Germline trimming cut 5 bases from V and 5 bases from J; bases unmatched to any gene: 4. Germline V CDR1 and CDR2: SEHNR, FQNEAQ (reference sequence). The CDR3 nucleotides are TGTGCCAGCAGCCGACAGGGGTTTACCGGGGAGCTGTTTTTT. Its translation is CASSRQGFTGELFF. Full variable domain (outside the CDR3, taken from reference TRBV7-9 and TRBJ2-2): DTGVSQNPRHKITKRGQNVTFRCDPISEHNRLYWYRQTLGQGPEFLTYFQNEAQLEKSRLLSDRFSAERPKGSFSTLEIQRTEQGDSAMYLCASSRQGFTGELFFGEGSRLTVL.

The genes are TRBV6-1 and TRBJ1-4; weak D call: TRBD1 (6 bases). Germline loops: CDR1 MNHNS, CDR2 SASEGT. The CDR3 runs to 14 residues. Trimming removed 1 base from V and 6 bases from J, with 9 bases in between. CDR3 residues: CASSEVGGYEKLFF. In DNA form, the CDR3 reads TGTGCCAGCAGTGAAGTTGGGGGCTATGAAAAACTGTTTTTT.

V is TRBV6-1 and J is TRBJ1-2; the D gene is possibly TRBD1 (5 bases). The germline V gene has CDR1 MNHNS and CDR2 SASEGT. The length of the CDR3 is 14 residues. Trimming pared 0 bases from V and 8 bases from J, leaving 13 bases between. The CDR3 here is CASSEAWGGNGYTF. CDR3 coding DNA: TGTGCCAGCAGTGAAGCGTGGGGGGGGAACGGCTACACCTTC.

The chain is built from TRBV7-2 and TRBJ2-1; TRBD2 agrees at 11 bases. Unmatched junction bases numbered 4, after V lost 3 bases and J lost 9 bases. The germline V gene has CDR1 SGHTA and CDR2 FQGNSA. CDR3 length equals 14 residues. DNA for the CDR3: TGTGCCAGCAGCTTTAGCGGGGGGGCCGGTGAGCAGTTCTTC. Protein sequence: CASSFSGGAGEQFF.

The J gene is TRBJ1-2, the V gene TRBV9; D is possibly TRBD1 (6 bases). V lost 0 bases and J lost 8, with 20 bases in between. Germline CDR1 SGDLS, CDR2 YYNGEE. The CDR3 extends over 16 amino acids. The chain's CDR3 is CASSVDRTGTPGGYTF. The CDR3 nucleotides are TGTGCCAGCAGCGTAGATCGAACAGGGACACCGGGGGGCTACACCTTC.

This chain connects TRBV5-1 to TRBJ1-1, with D tentatively TRBD1 (6 bases). The CDR3 covers 14 residues. Germline V lookup: CDR1 SGHRS, CDR2 YFSETQ. V lost 4 bases to trimming and J lost 5 bases, with 15 bases between them. The CDR3 spells CASSLLQGRTEAFF. DNA for the CDR3: TGCGCCAGCAGCCTCTTACAGGGTAGGACTGAAGCTTTCTTT. The full variable domain, completed using reference TRBV5-1 and TRBJ1-1, is KAGVTQTPRYLIKTRGQQVTLSCSPISGHRSVSWYQQTPGQGLQFLFEYFSETQRNKGNFPGRFSGRQFSNSRSEMNVSTLELGDSALYLCASSLLQGRTEAFFGQGTRLTVV.

J is TRBJ1-1 and V is TRBV5-4, with 7 bases identical to TRBD1. Germline V CDR1 and CDR2: SGHNT, YYREEE (reference sequence). This CDR3 is built from 12 residues. V gave up 2 bases and J gave up 8 bases; unmatched junction bases: 3. The CDR3 is CASSFRGAEAFF. The CDR3 nucleotides are TGTGCCAGCAGCTTCAGGGGGGCGGAAGCTTTCTTT.

The V and J genes are TRBV19 and TRBJ2-2; TRBD1 matches at 11 bases. Trimming at V came to 5 bases and at J to 6 bases, leaving 2 bases not matched to a gene. Germline CDR1 LNHDA, CDR2 SQIVND (reference sequence). This CDR3 is 14 amino acids long. The CDR3 region is CASSGQGAPGELFF. The CDR3 DNA reads TGTGCCAGTAGTGGACAGGGGGCGCCCGGGGAGCTGTTTTTT.

The genes are TRBV7-9 and TRBJ2-6; D may be TRBD1 (5 bases). Looked up from germline, CDR1 is SEHNR and CDR2 is FQNEAQ (reference sequence). The ends were cut back, 5 bases at V and 0 bases at J, with 8 bases in the middle. The CDR3 covers 15 residues. DNA of the CDR3: TGTGCCAGCAGCCCCAGGGACTCTGGGGCCAACGTCCTGACTTTC. It specifies CASSPRDSGANVLTF.

The DNA for the CDR3 is TGCGCCAGCAGCTTGGGGCAGGCTAATGAAAAACTGTTTTTT. Translating gives CASSLGQANEKLFF. The chain has TRBV5-1 and TRBJ1-4, with D unclear. V lost 0 bases, J lost 3 bases, and 6 bases lay in between. Germline V gene sequence: CDR1 SGHRS, CDR2 YFSETQ. The CDR3 covers 14 residues.

The chain joins TRBV7-9 to TRBJ1-2; 7 nucleotides agree with TRBD1. The CDR3 length is 15 residues. V was clipped by 3 bases and J by 6 bases; unmatched bases: 10. The V gene's germline CDR1 is SEHNR and CDR2 FQNEAQ (reference sequence). The DNA for the CDR3 is TGTGCCAGCAGCTTTAAGGGGGCCGCCGTGGATGGCTACACCTTC. It is translated as CASSFKGAAVDGYTF.

The genes are TRBV23-1 and TRBJ1-1; 8 bases are shared with TRBD1. TRBV23-1 is an ORF, with its function uncertain. This CDR3 spans 16 amino acids. Trimming removed 4 bases from V and 5 bases from J; junction bases left unmatched: 12. CDR3 region: CASSPAEDRVRTEAFF. The CDR3 DNA reads TGCGCCAGCAGTCCCGCGGAGGACAGGGTGAGGACTGAAGCTTTCTTT.

This clone was detected many times. The rearrangement uses TRBV5-1 and TRBJ2-3; 9 positions match TRBD2. This CDR3 has 16 amino acids. Trimming at V came to 4 bases and at J to 0 bases, leaving 6 bases not matched to a gene. Germline V gene lookup returns CDR1 SGHRS and CDR2 YFSETQ. The CDR3 DNA sequence: TGCGCCAGCAGCGGAGGACTAGCGACTAGCACAGATACGCAGTATTTT. Protein product: CASSGGLATSTDTQYF.

The CDR3 sequence is CATSGGEGEQFF. The CDR3 DNA is TGTGCCACTAGCGGGGGGGAGGGTGAGCAGTTCTTC. V usage is TRBV7-8 and J usage is TRBJ2-1; 12 nucleotides match TRBD2. Per the germline V gene, CDR1 is SGHVS and CDR2 is FQNEAQ. The junction had 4 bases not matched to a gene; V was cut back by 10 bases and J by 9 bases. CDR3 length: 12 amino acids.

J is TRBJ1-2 and V is TRBV19; no clear D gene. CDR3 length: 17 amino acids. Germline V gene data show CDR1 as LNHDA and CDR2 as SQIVND (reference sequence). Trimming stripped 11 bases from V and 0 bases from J, with 25 bases between. CDR3: CACSKQNSHKANYGYTF. DNA of the CDR3: TGTGCCTGTTCGAAACAGAACTCTCACAAAGCTAACTATGGCTACACCTTC.